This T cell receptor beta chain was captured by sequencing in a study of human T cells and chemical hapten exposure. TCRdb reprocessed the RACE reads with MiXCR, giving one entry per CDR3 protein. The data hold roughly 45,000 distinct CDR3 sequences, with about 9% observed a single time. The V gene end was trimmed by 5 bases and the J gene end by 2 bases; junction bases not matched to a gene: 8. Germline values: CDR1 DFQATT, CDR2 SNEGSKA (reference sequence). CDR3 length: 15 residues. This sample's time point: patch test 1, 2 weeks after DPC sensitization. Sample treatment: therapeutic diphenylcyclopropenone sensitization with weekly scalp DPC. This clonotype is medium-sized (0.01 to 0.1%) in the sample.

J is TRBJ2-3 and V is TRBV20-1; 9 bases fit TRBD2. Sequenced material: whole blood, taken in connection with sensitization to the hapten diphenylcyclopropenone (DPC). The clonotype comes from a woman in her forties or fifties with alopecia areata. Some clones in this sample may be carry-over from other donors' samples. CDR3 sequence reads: CSARTAGGATDTQYF. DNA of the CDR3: TGCAGTGCTCGAACAGCGGGAGGAGCCACAGATACGCAGTATTTT.